A single sample is the source of the 26 T cell receptor beta chains below, sequenced in a study of CD8 T cells in ankylosing spondylitis. General study results and limits: Within ankylosing spondylitis blood, a TCR beta motif made up of several highly homologous variants appeared to be characteristic.

TCRdb reprocessed the 5' RACE reads with MiXCR, giving one entry per CDR3 protein. The sample lists approximately 400,000 distinct CDR3 sequences, roughly 26% occurring once. Their antigens remain unidentified. Specimen: blood, either unsorted or a sorted T cell fraction (not recorded which). The source of these receptors is a male donor with ankylosing spondylitis.

The chain employs TRBV2 and TRBJ2-1; the D gene is possibly TRBD2 (6 bases). The CDR3 sequence is 15 residues long. Trimming shortened V by 2 bases and J by 2 bases, and 10 bases separated the two germline ends. Germline CDR1 SNHLY, CDR2 FYNNEI. The CDR3 sequence is CASSELRGTYNEQFF. CDR3 DNA sequence: TGTGCCAGCAGTGAACTCCGCGGGACCTACAATGAGCAGTTCTTC.

This clonotype has more than one count but fewer than ten. This chain connects TRBV5-1 to TRBJ1-1; no firm D call. The CDR3 is 13 amino acids. Trimming left V 5 bases short and J 3 bases short, with 11 bases between. CDR1 is SGHRS, CDR2 YFSETQ, per germline. The CDR3 region has the DNA TGCGCCAGCAGTATTACAGCAGACACTGAAGCTTTCTTT. Residues: CASSITADTEAFF.

This clonotype showed up just a few times. V and J are TRBV15 and TRBJ1-2, with TRBD1 matching 7 bases. The CDR3 has 14 residues. V was clipped by 10 bases and J by 8 bases; unmatched bases: 16. Germline V gene sequence: CDR1 LNHNV, CDR2 YYDKDF (reference sequence). CDR3 sequence: CAIEDRGQLTGYTF. CDR3 coding DNA: TGTGCCATCGAAGACCGGGGACAGCTCACGGGCTACACCTTC. The variable domain in full, with the rest retrieved from reference TRBV15 and TRBJ1-2, is DAMVIQNPRYQVTQFGKPVTLSCSQTLNHNVMYWYQQKSSQAPKLLFHYYDKDFNNEADTPDNFQSRRPNTSFCFLDIRSPGLGDTAMYLCAIEDRGQLTGYTFGSGTRLTVV.

V gene TRBV5-1 combines with J gene TRBJ2-5, with 7 nucleotides matching TRBD2. The CDR3 extends over 15 amino acids. Germline V gene data show CDR1 as SGHRS and CDR2 as YFSETQ. V was clipped by 1 base and J by 4 bases; unmatched bases: 7. CDR3: CASSLQAGSRETQYF. The CDR3 bases are TGCGCCAGCAGCTTGCAAGCGGGGTCCCGAGAGACCCAGTACTTC.

There are many counts of this clonotype. This rearrangement joins TRBV12-3 or TRBV12-4 to TRBJ2-2; 9 nucleotides align to TRBD2. The CDR3 sequence is 16 residues long. V lost 6 bases and J lost 0; bases outside the gene matches: 5. The CDR3 DNA sequence: TGTGCCAGCAGCCCCGGACTAGCGTCGAACACCGGGGAGCTGTTTTTT. Translated: CASSPGLASNTGELFF.

The chain recombines TRBV29-1 with TRBJ1-6, with 9 positions matching TRBD1. CDR3 size: 18 residues. In germline, CDR1 is SQVTM, CDR2 ANQGSEA. V was pared by 4 bases and J by 8 bases, with 18 bases of the junction left unmatched. The CDR3 coding sequence is TGCAGCGTTGGCGCCGAACACCGGGACAGGGAGAGGCATTCACCCCTCCACTTT. Amino acid sequence: CSVGAEHRDRERHSPLHF.

This chain connects TRBV3-1 to TRBJ2-1; possibly TRBD2 for D (5 bases). Germline lookup yields CDR1 LGHDT and CDR2 YNNKEL (reference sequence). The CDR3 extends over 15 amino acids. V dropped 1 base and J dropped 6 bases, with 13 bases sitting between them. CDR3 DNA sequence: TGTGCCAGCAGCCAAGGAGCTAGCAGTTTCAATGAGCAGTTCTTC. Translating it yields CASSQGASSFNEQFF.

This clonotype has a handful of counts. This chain joins TRBV6-1 and TRBJ2-2; tentatively, D is TRBD1 (6 bases). Per germline, CDR1 MNHNS and CDR2 SASEGT. The CDR3 runs to 14 residues. The V end was cut by 6 bases, the J end by 4 bases, with 12 bases between. DNA of the CDR3: TGTGCCAGCAGATTCACAGGGAGCACCGGGGAGCTGTTTTTT. Its translation is CASRFTGSTGELFF.

This clonotype was detected a few times. The V and J genes are TRBV6-1 and TRBJ1-5; TRBD1 agrees at 9 bases. From germline, CDR1 is MNHNS and CDR2 SASEGT. CDR3 length: 15 amino acids. Trimming at V came to 7 bases and at J to 5 bases, leaving 9 bases not matched to a gene. The CDR3 DNA reads TGTGCCAGCACGAACGGACAGGGGAAAGATCAGCCCCAGCATTTT. Translated, it gives CASTNGQGKDQPQHF.

The gene calls are TRBV27 and TRBJ1-2, with 7 nucleotides matching TRBD1. Trimming took 5 bases from V and 0 from J; bases not matched to a gene: 6. CDR1 and CDR2 (germline): MNHEY, SMNVEV (reference sequence). This CDR3 spans 15 amino acids. Here the CDR3 DNA reads TGTGCCAGCAGTCCCCAGGGGGAAGCTAACTATGGCTACACCTTC. It encodes CASSPQGEANYGYTF.

This clonotype was recorded a few times. The V and J genes are TRBV20-1 and TRBJ2-5, with a weak D call TRBD2 (6 bases). This CDR3 is built from 13 residues. From germline, CDR1 is DFQATT and CDR2 SNEGSKA (reference sequence). With 3 bases removed from V and 1 base from J, the gap between germline ends came to 9 bases. The chain's CDR3 is CSASFGSQETQYF. CDR3 coding DNA: TGCAGTGCTAGTTTCGGGAGCCAAGAGACCCAGTACTTC.

The CDR3 DNA sequence: TGCAGTGCTCGTCCCGGGACCTTCGTAGATTCACCCCTCCACTTT. It translates to CSARPGTFVDSPLHF. V and J are TRBV20-1 and TRBJ1-6; tentatively, D is TRBD1 (5 bases). The CDR3 runs to 15 residues. Trimming removed 5 bases from V and 8 bases from J, with 19 bases in between. In germline, CDR1 is DFQATT, CDR2 SNEGSKA (reference sequence).

This clonotype was observed a handful of times. This chain uses TRBV12-3 or TRBV12-4 with TRBJ1-2, with D maybe TRBD1 (5 bases). CDR3 size: 14 residues. Trimming took 5 bases from V and 2 from J, leaving 12 bases between them. CDR3 in amino acids: CASSKRDGNYGYTF. CDR3 in DNA: TGTGCCAGCAGTAAGCGGGACGGAAACTATGGCTACACCTTC.

J is TRBJ2-2 and V is TRBV24-1, with 9 bases lining up with TRBD2. V lost 6 bases and J lost 5; bases outside the gene matches: 6. Germline V gene data show CDR1 as KGHDR and CDR2 as SFDVKD. This CDR3 has 15 amino acids. CDR3 DNA: TGTGCCACCAGTACAGAGCGGGAGGTAACCGGGGAGCTGTTTTTT. The encoded protein is CATSTEREVTGELFF.

The chain's CDR3 is CASSPRALASTDTQYF. The CDR3 region has the DNA TGTGCCAGCAGCCCCAGGGCACTAGCGAGCACAGATACGCAGTATTTT. J is TRBJ2-3 and V is TRBV3-1, with 7 bases that match TRBD2. With 4 bases clipped from V and 0 bases from J, the junction kept 7 bases outside the gene matches. The CDR3 has 16 amino acids. Germline-derived CDR1 and CDR2 are LGHDT and YNNKEL (reference sequence).

The V gene is TRBV29-1, the J gene TRBJ2-1; TRBD2 matches at 8 bases. Germline V gene sequence: CDR1 SQVTM, CDR2 ANQGSEA. This CDR3 has 14 amino acids. V lost 6 bases, J lost 9 bases, and 13 bases stayed unmatched. The CDR3 sequence: CSVRAGAVYGEQFF. In DNA, the CDR3 is TGCAGCGTCCGAGCGGGGGCGGTATACGGTGAGCAGTTCTTC.

The chain combines TRBV20-1 with TRBJ2-3; D gene uncertain. The CDR3 loop spans 15 amino acids. Germline values: CDR1 DFQATT, CDR2 SNEGSKA (reference sequence). The V end was cut by 1 base, the J end by 2 bases, with 13 bases between. CDR3 bases: TGCAGTGCTAGAGCCCCTTTTGGGGACACAGATACGCAGTATTTT. Protein sequence: CSARAPFGDTDTQYF.

The rearrangement uses TRBV7-2 and TRBJ2-1; D not resolved. Trimming cost V 1 base and J 8 bases, with 6 bases left between them. Germline V gene lookup returns CDR1 SGHTA and CDR2 FQGNSA. This CDR3 region has 12 residues. CDR3 nucleotide sequence: TGTGCCAGCAGCTTAGTTGGGTATGAGCAGTTCTTC. Translation gives CASSLVGYEQFF. The full variable domain, rest sourced from reference TRBV7-2 and TRBJ2-1, is GAGVSQSPSNKVTEKGKDVELRCDPISGHTALYWYRQSLGQGLEFLIYFQGNSAPDKSGLPSDRFSAERTGGSVSTLTIQRTQQEDSAVYLCASSLVGYEQFFGPGTRLTVL.

This chain connects TRBV15 to TRBJ1-1; 8 positions agree with TRBD1. Trimming at V came to 3 bases and at J to 1 base, leaving 1 base not matched to a gene. The V gene's germline CDR1 is LNHNV and CDR2 YYDKDF (reference sequence). The CDR3 loop spans 14 amino acids. The CDR3 here is CATSRDRANTEAFF. CDR3 coding DNA: TGTGCCACCAGCAGGGACAGGGCGAACACTGAAGCTTTCTTT.

This chain uses TRBV6-1 with TRBJ1-5, with D hard to call. V dropped 6 bases and J dropped 9 bases, with 21 bases sitting between them. CDR1 MNHNS and CDR2 SASEGT come from the germline V gene. The CDR3 length is 15 residues. The CDR3 region is CASRPYVGPAWPQHF. CDR3 DNA sequence: TGTGCCAGCAGGCCTTACGTTGGGCCGGCTTGGCCCCAGCATTTT.

This clonotype was picked up a small number of times. The chain carries TRBV29-1 and TRBJ1-1; TRBD1 aligns across 7 bases. J was trimmed by 1 base and V by 7 bases; bases with no gene match: 6. CDR1 SQVTM and CDR2 ANQGSEA come from the germline V gene. This CDR3 is 13 amino acids long. DNA of the CDR3: TGCAGCGCCCAGGGGGTACAGAACACTGAAGCTTTCTTT. Translating gives CSAQGVQNTEAFF.

In DNA form, the CDR3 reads TGTGGCTCTGCAGACGCGGATTCACCCCTCCACTTT. This codes for CGSADADSPLHF. The rearrangement links TRBV3-1 to TRBJ1-6, with D hard to call. CDR3 size: 12 residues. Germline CDR1 reads LGHDT; CDR2 reads YNNKEL (reference sequence).

Many counts were recorded for this clonotype. The V and J genes are TRBV29-1 and TRBJ1-5, with 8 nucleotides matching TRBD1. The junction had 11 bases not matched to a gene; V was cut back by 5 bases and J by 2 bases. Germline V gives CDR1 SQVTM, CDR2 ANQGSEA. The CDR3 length is 16 residues. The CDR3 here is CSVLTQGAGGNQPQHF. CDR3 DNA sequence: TGCAGCGTTCTAACGCAGGGGGCAGGGGGCAATCAGCCCCAGCATTTT.

Only a few counts were recorded for this clonotype. The chain has TRBV7-2 and TRBJ2-7; D not certain. CDR1 and CDR2 (germline): SGHTA, FQGNSA. This CDR3 has 15 residues. Trimming pared 1 base from V and 5 bases from J, leaving 15 bases between. Written as DNA, the CDR3 is TGTGCCAGCAGCTTAGAGGGTTCGGGTACCCACGAGCAGTACTTC. This codes for CASSLEGSGTHEQYF.

The sample holds a few counts of this clonotype. The rearrangement links TRBV12-3 or TRBV12-4 to TRBJ2-5, with D tentatively TRBD1 (6 bases). Trimming cost V 2 bases and J 5 bases, with 21 bases left between them. The CDR3 extends over 17 amino acids. The CDR3 region is CASSLPSEGQAEETQYF. The CDR3 coding sequence is TGTGCCAGCAGTTTACCGTCTGAGGGACAAGCTGAGGAGACCCAGTACTTC.

This clonotype came up a few times. The chain joins TRBV3-1 to TRBJ1-1; D gene unclear. Per the germline V gene, CDR1 is LGHDT and CDR2 is YNNKEL (reference sequence). Trimming stripped 4 bases from V and 7 bases from J, with 16 bases between. The CDR3 covers 14 residues. CDR3 amino acids: CASSPANVDLEAFF. CDR3 sequence (DNA): TGTGCCAGCAGCCCCGCAAACGTCGACCTTGAAGCTTTCTTT.